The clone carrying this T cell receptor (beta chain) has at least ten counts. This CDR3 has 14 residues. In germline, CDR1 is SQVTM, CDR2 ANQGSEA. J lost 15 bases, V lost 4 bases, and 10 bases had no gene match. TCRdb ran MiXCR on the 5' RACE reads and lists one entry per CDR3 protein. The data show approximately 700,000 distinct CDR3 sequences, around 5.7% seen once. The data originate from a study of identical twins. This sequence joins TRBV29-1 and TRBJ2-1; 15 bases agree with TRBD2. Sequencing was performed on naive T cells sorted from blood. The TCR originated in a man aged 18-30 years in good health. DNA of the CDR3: TGCAGCGTTGTCTGGACTAGCGGGAGGGCCGGAACGTTCTTC. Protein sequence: CSVVWTSGRAGTFF.